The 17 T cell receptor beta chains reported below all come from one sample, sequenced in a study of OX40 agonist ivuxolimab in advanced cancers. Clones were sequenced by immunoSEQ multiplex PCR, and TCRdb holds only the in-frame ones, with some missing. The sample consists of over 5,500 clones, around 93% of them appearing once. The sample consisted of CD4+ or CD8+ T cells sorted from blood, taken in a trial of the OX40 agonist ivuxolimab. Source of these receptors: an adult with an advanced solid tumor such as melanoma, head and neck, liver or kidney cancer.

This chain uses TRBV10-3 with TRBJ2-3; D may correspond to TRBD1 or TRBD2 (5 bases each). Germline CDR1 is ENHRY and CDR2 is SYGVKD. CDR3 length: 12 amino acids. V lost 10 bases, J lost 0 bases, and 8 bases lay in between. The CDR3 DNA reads TGTGCCACAGAGGGGAGCACAGATACGCAGTATTTT. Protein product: CATEGSTDTQYF.

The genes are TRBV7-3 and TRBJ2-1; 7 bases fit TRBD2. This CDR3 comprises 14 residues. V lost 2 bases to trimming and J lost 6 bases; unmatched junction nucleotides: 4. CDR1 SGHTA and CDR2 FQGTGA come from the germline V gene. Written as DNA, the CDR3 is TGTGCCAGCAGCTTAGCGGCGGGAGCCAATGAGCAGTTCTTC. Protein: CASSLAAGANEQFF.

The CDR3 is CASSLSPVRVGNTEAFF. DNA of the CDR3: TGTGCCAGCAGTTTATCGCCGGTAAGGGTGGGGAACACTGAAGCTTTCTTT. The V gene is TRBV27, the J gene TRBJ1-1; D not resolved. V lost 0 bases to trimming and J lost 1 base, with 15 bases between them. This CDR3 comprises 17 residues. The germline V gene encodes CDR1 MNHEY and CDR2 SMNVEV (reference sequence).

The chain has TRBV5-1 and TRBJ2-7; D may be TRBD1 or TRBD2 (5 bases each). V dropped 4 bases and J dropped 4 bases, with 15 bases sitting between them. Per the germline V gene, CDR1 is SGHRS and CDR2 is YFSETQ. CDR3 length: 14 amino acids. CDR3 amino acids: CASSPDWGSYEQYF. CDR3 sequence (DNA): TGCGCCAGCAGCCCCGATTGGGGGTCTTACGAGCAGTACTTC.

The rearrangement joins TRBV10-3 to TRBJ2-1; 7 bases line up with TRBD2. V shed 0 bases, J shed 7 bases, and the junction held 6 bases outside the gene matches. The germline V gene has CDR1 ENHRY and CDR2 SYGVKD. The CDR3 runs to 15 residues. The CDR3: CAISESRGSQNEQFF. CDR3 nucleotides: TGTGCCATCAGTGAGTCTCGCGGGAGTCAGAATGAGCAGTTCTTC.

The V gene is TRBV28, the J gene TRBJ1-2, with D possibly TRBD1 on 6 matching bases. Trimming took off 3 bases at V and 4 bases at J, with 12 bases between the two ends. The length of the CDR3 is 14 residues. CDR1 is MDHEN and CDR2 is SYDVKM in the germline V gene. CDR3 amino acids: CASSLTGLIYGYTF. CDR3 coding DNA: TGTGCCAGCAGTTTGACAGGTCTGATCTATGGCTACACCTTC.

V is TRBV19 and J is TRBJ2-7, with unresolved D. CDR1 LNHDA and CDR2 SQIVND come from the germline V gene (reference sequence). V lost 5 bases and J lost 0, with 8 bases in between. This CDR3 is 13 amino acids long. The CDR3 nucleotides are TGTGCCAGTAGTCCCGCCCTCTCCTACGAGCAGTACTTC. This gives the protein CASSPALSYEQYF.

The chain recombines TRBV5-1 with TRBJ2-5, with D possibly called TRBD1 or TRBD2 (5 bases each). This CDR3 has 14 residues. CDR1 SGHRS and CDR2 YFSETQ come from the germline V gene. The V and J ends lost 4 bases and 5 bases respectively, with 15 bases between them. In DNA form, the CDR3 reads TGCGCCAGCAGCGAGGGGAAACCTAAGGAGACCCAGTACTTC. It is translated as CASSEGKPKETQYF.

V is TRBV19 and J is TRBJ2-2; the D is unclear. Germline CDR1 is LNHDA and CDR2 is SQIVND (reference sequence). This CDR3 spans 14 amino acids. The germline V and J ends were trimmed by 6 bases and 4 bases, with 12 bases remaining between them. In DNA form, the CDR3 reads TGTGCCAGTAGGCCGGGCTTTGCCACCGGGGAGCTGTTTTTT. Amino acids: CASRPGFATGELFF.

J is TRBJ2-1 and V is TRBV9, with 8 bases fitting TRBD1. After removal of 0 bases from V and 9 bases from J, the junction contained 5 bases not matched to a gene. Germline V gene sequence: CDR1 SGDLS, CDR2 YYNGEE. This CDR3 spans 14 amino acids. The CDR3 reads CASSVEQGAGEQFF. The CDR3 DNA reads TGTGCCAGCAGCGTAGAGCAGGGGGCAGGTGAGCAGTTCTTC.

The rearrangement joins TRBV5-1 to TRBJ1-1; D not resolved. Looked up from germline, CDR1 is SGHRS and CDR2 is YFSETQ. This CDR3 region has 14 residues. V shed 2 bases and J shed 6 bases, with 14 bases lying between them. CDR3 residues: CASSLDPAFAEAFF. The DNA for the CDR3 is TGCGCCAGCAGCTTAGACCCGGCTTTCGCTGAAGCTTTCTTT.

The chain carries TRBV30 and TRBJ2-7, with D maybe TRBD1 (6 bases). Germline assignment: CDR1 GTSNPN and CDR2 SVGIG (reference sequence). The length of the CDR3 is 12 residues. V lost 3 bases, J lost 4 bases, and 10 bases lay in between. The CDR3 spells CAWSPDSYEQYF. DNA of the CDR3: TGTGCCTGGAGCCCGGACAGTTACGAGCAGTACTTC.

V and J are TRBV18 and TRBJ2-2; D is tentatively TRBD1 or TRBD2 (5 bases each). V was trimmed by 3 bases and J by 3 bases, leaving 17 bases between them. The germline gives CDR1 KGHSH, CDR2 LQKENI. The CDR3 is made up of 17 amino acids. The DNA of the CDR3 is TGTGCCAGCTCACCGAGGGGCGCTAGATTGGACACCGGGGAGCTGTTTTTT. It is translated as CASSPRGARLDTGELFF.

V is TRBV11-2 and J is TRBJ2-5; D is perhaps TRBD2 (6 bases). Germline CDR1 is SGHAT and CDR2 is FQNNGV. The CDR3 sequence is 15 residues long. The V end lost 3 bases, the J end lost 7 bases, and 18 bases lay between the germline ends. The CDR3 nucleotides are TGTGCCAGCAGCTTTGCGGGGCCTCTCGCCGGGACCCAGTACTTC. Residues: CASSFAGPLAGTQYF.

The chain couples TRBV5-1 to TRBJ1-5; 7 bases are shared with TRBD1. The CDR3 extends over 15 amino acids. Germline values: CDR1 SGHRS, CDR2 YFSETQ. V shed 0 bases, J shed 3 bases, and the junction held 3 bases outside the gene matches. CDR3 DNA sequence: TGCGCCAGCAGCTTGGGGGACAGTGACAATCAGCCCCAGCATTTT. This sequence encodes CASSLGDSDNQPQHF.

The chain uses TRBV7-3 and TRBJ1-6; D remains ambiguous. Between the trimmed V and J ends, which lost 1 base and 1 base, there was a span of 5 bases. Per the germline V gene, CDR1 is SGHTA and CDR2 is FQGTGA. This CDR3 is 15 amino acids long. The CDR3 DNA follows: TGTGCCAGCAGCTTAATCGGGTCCTATAATTCACCCCTCCACTTT. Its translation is CASSLIGSYNSPLHF.

CDR3 loop: CASSSTGPGNTIYF. The DNA of the CDR3 is TGCGCCAGCAGCTCTACCGGGCCTGGAAACACCATATATTTT. V gene TRBV5-1 combines with J gene TRBJ1-3; D gene unclear. The CDR3 spans 14 residues. The germline V gene encodes CDR1 SGHRS and CDR2 YFSETQ. Trimming removed 3 bases from V and 2 bases from J, with 9 bases in between. The variable domain in full, with the rest retrieved from reference TRBV5-1 and TRBJ1-3, is KAGVTQTPRYLIKTRGQQVTLSCSPISGHRSVSWYQQTPGQGLQFLFEYFSETQRNKGNFPGRFSGRQFSNSRSEMNVSTLELGDSALYLCASSSTGPGNTIYFGEGSWLTVV.